The T cell receptor beta chain under discussion was sequenced for a study of human thymus T cells. Within the sample, this clone is medium-sized. Its target is unknown. Regarding the study as a whole: Thymic and blood repertoires appeared to display a bias in their usage of V and J genes.

Corrective surgery for congenital heart defects was being performed on the healthy Finnish infants who were the donors. Only four of the eight donors provided an approximately 0.45-1 mL blood sample. No fixed cell number was used; all available blood leukocytes supplied DNA. The table came from immunoSEQ multiplex PCR; TCRdb's copy has only in-frame clones and leaves some out. The data contain roughly 60,000 clones, 94% of them seen just once; the ten biggest clones take up under 7%. V shed 3 bases and J shed 3 bases, with 10 bases lying between them. The germline V gene encodes CDR1 SGHDT and CDR2 YYEEEE. This CDR3 is 13 amino acids long.

The clonotype comes from a boy less than two years old with a congenital heart defect but otherwise immunologically healthy. Specimen: blood. The V and J genes are TRBV5-6 and TRBJ2-7; tentative D call: TRBD2 (5 bases). CDR3 residues: CASSSSRDYEQYF. As DNA, the CDR3 is TGTGCCAGCAGCTCCTCCCGGGACTACGAGCAGTACTTC. Drawing the rest from reference TRBV5-6 and TRBJ2-7, the complete variable domain is DAGVTQSPTHLIKTRGQQVTLRCSPKSGHDTVSWYQQALGQGPQFIFQYYEEEERQRGNFPDRFSGHQFPNYSSELNVNALLLGDSALYLCASSSSRDYEQYFGPGTRLTVT.